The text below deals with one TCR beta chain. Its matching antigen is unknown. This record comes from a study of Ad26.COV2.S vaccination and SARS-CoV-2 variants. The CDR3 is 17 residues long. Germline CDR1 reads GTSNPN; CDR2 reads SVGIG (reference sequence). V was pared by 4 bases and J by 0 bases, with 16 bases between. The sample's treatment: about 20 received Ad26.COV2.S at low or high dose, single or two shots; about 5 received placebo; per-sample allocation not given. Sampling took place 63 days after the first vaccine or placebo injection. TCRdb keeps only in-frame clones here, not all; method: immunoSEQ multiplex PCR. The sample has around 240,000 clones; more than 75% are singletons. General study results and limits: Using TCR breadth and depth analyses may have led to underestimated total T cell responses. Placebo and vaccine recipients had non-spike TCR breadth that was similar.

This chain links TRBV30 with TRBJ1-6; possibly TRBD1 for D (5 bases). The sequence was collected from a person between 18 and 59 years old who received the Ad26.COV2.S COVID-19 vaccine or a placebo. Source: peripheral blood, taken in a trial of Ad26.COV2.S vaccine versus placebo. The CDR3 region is CAWNYQGLSSYNSPLHF. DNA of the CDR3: TGTGCCTGGAACTACCAGGGCCTGAGCTCCTATAATTCACCCCTCCACTTT.